This T cell receptor (beta chain) was profiled in a study of CD8+CD57+ T cells in acquired aplastic anemia listed by TCRdb under 2018. About the investigation overall: A mean of roughly 3.2 ug of DNA, ranging from about 0.2 to 27.4 ug, was extracted from sorted CD4+ and CD8+ cells. Mean read counts for healthy donor samples were 10 million to 10.8 million for CD4+ cells and about 12 million for CD8+ cells. Study-wide conclusions, independent of this receptor: CD8+ Simpson's diversity did not differ significantly between patients and healthy controls (P=0.060). Some 31 CD8+ CDR3 sequences were shared between patients and controls but appeared highly expressed in patients and within their immunodominant clones.

Turning to this clonotype: Its antigen remains unidentified. Base qualities were left out, and no much larger clone turns up one base away.

In this study, sorted CD4+ and CD8+ T cells from the blood of healthy subjects and of severe aplastic anemia patients had their TCR repertoires deep-sequenced. Ficoll-Paque density gradient centrifugation was used to isolate peripheral blood mononuclear cells. CD4+ and CD8+ T cells were sorted by FACS or magnetic beads before DNA extraction. Genomic DNA served as template for TCR beta VDJ combination and CDR3 sequence profiling. TCR repertoire sequencing was run on an Illumina HiSeq 2000. Regarding the original processing steps: TRBV/TRBJ rearrangement plots, CDR3 size and DJ length profiles, and Simpson's diversity index were used to evaluate the repertoires. Whichever DNA sequence was most abundant in the deep sequencing data was defined as the immunodominant clone. CDR3 amino acid sequences were screened for sharing across subjects and compared with published repertoires and the VDJdb database. TCRdb reprocessing: public reads trimmed at Q25 with fastp, clones called with MiXCR, in-frame beta chains kept. Every distinct CDR3 protein forms one entry, paired with its most common genes and DNA. The V and J calls follow TCRdb's processing rather than the paper's. Counted in this sample were fewer than 250,000 distinct CDR3 sequences; roughly half of them appeared once. Approximately 16% of the sample rests with the top ten.

The CDR3 goes from the cysteine to the phenylalanine over 13 residues. Just CDR3 DNA is preserved here, 39 bases in frame from base 1. Relative to germline, V is 4 bases shorter and J is 1 base shorter, with 7 bases between their ends. Sequences SGHVS (CDR1) and FNYEAQ (CDR2) are obtained from the germline V gene. This TCR was sampled from a human donor in good health, serving as a control. The sequenced sample consisted of sorted CD4+, CD8+, or CD8+CD57+ T cells (not recorded which) from PBMCs. The chain couples TRBV7-6 to TRBJ1-2, with the identity of the D gene unclear. The CDR3 loop reads CASSSDLNYGYTF. The nucleotide sequence is given as TGTGCCAGCAGCTCGGACCTTAACTATGGCTACACCTTC.